This T cell receptor (beta chain) was sequenced in a study of T cell responses to AZD1222 COVID-19 vaccine. General study findings and limits: Spike-specific TCR depth and breadth grew after two AZD1222 doses.

As for this clone: The target antigen is unknown.

The repertoire was sequenced with immunoSEQ multiplex PCR; TCRdb's copy has only in-frame clones and lacks some. The data show 120,000 or so clones, over 75% seen once. This TCR was recovered from an adult in good health. This specimen was peripheral blood, taken on day 0 of AZD1222 vaccination.

The CDR3 nucleotides are TGCAGCGTTGCGGGACAGCCTAATCAGCCCCAGCATTTT. Its translation: CSVAGQPNQPQHF. The genes are TRBV29-1 and TRBJ1-5; TRBD1 matches at 7 bases. The germline gives CDR1 SQVTM, CDR2 ANQGSEA. V dropped 4 bases and J dropped 4; count of bases not matched to a gene: 4. This CDR3 has 13 residues.